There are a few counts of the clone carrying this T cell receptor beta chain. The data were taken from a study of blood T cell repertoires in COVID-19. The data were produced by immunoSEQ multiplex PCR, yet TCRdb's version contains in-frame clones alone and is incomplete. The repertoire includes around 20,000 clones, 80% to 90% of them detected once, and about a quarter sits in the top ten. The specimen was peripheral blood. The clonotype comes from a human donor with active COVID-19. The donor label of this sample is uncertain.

CDR3 protein: CASSSTLNTEAFF. DNA of the CDR3: TGTGCCAGCAGTTCAACACTGAACACTGAAGCTTTCTTT. This chain joins TRBV12-3 or TRBV12-4 and TRBJ1-1; D unresolved. The CDR3 extends over 13 amino acids. Trimming cost V 4 bases and J 0 bases, with 6 bases left between them.